This T cell receptor (beta chain) was obtained from a study of blood T cell repertoires in COVID-19. The table came from immunoSEQ multiplex PCR; TCRdb's copy has only in-frame clones and leaves some out. The sample yields approximately 160,000 clones, about 88% seen once. The CDR3 is made up of 16 amino acids. Trimming cost V 4 bases and J 6 bases; bases outside gene matches: 8. Germline assignment: CDR1 LGHNA and CDR2 YNFKEQ. This receptor was obtained from a woman aged 50 to 60 who had recovered from COVID-19. The sample was PBMCs or T cells enriched from blood (not recorded which). The rearrangement uses TRBV4-2 and TRBJ2-1, with 11 bases fitting TRBD1. CDR3 amino acids: CASSLGQGALGNEQFF. The CDR3 DNA reads as TGTGCCAGCAGCCTCGGACAGGGGGCTCTTGGCAATGAGCAGTTCTTC.